This T cell receptor beta chain was sequenced for a study of post-analysis software for immune sequencing data. Whole-study context: The disease courses spanned relapsing-remitting, secondary progressive and progressive-relapsing forms of multiple sclerosis.

Details on this clonotype: The antigen is unknown.

Unique molecular identifiers were present in the TCR beta cDNA libraries. Using its own MiXCR run on the PCR reads, TCRdb lists one record per CDR3 protein. The sample consists of around 710,000 distinct CDR3 sequences, roughly 46% of them appearing once. General observations from the study: When patients were compared with controls, four or five TRBV segments were more frequent, TRBV5-6, TRBV5-1 and TRBV20-1 among them.

Germline CDR1 and CDR2: SGDLS and YYNGEE. CDR3 length equals 16 residues. With 0 bases removed from V and 5 bases from J, the gap between germline ends came to 17 bases. The V gene is TRBV9, the J gene TRBJ1-2; no firm D call. The TCR was taken from a girl aged 10 to 17 with multiple sclerosis. Sequencing input: blood. The CDR3 loop is CASSVAVGDSSYGYTF. CDR3 sequence (DNA): TGTGCCAGCAGCGTAGCGGTCGGGGATTCTTCATATGGCTACACCTTC.